The present TCR beta chain was sequenced within a study of beta chain features in type 1 diabetes. Study conclusions and caveats: Moderately but significantly shorter TCRB CDR3s were found in Type 1 diabetes patients in all four CD4+ subsets.

From germline, CDR1 is LGHNA and CDR2 YSLEER. The V end lost 0 bases, the J end lost 6 bases, and 17 bases lay between the germline ends. The CDR3 length is 16 residues. Concerning this clone: The target antigen is unknown.

Expressed TCRB transcripts were sequenced because the isolated RNA had all been reverse transcribed beforehand. The assay was immunoSEQ multiplex PCR, and TCRdb's table has in-frame clones only and misses some. The sample lists about 160,000 clones, around 8% occurring once. The specimen sequenced was central memory CD4+ T cells from blood. The sequence came from a woman aged 18-29 years with type 1 diabetes. The chain uses TRBV4-3 and TRBJ1-1, with D possibly being TRBD1 (6 bases). CDR3: CASSQEVRGGVSEAFF. DNA for the CDR3: TGCGCCAGCAGCCAAGAGGTGAGGGGGGGCGTATCTGAAGCTTTCTTT.